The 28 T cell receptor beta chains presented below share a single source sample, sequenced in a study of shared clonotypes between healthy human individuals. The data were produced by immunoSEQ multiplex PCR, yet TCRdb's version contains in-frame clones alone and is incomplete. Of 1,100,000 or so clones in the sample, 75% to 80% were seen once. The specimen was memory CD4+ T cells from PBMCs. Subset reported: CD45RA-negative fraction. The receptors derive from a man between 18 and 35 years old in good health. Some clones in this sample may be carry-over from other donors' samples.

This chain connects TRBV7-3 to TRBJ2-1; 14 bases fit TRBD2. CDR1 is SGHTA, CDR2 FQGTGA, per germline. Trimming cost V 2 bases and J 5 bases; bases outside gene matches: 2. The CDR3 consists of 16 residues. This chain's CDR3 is CASSLRLAGGDNEQFF. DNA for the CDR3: TGTGCCAGCAGCTTACGACTAGCGGGAGGGGACAATGAGCAGTTCTTC.

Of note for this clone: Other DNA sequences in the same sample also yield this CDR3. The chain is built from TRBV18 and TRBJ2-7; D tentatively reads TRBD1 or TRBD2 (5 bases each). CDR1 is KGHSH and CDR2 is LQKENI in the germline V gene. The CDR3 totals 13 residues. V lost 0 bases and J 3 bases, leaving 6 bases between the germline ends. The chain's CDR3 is CASSPPGGYEQYF. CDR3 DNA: TGTGCCAGCTCACCACCTGGGGGCTACGAGCAGTACTTC.

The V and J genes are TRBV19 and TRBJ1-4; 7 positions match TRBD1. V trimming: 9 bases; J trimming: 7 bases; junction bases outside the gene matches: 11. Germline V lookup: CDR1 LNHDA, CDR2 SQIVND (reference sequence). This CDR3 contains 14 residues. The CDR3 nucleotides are TGTGCCAGCCGCTATGACAGGGTCGGTGAAAAACTGTTTTTT. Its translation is CASRYDRVGEKLFF. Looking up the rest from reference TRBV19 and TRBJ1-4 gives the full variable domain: DGGITQSPKYLFRKEGQNVTLSCEQNLNHDAMYWYRQDPGQGLRLIYYSQIVNDFQKGDIAEGYSVSREKKESFPLTVTSAQKNPTAFYLCASRYDRVGEKLFFGSGTQLSVL.

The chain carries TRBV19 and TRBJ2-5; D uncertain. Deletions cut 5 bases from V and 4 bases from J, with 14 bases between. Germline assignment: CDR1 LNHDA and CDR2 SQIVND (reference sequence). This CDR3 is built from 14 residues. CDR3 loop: CASSSMAIGETQYF. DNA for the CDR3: TGTGCCAGTAGTTCCATGGCCATCGGAGAGACCCAGTACTTC.

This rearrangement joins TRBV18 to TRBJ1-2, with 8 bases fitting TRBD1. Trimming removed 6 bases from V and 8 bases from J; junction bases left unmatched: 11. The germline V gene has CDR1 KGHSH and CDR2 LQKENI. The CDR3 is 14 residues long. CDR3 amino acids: CASSGPDRAQGYTF. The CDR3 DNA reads TGTGCCAGCTCGGGTCCGGACAGGGCGCAGGGCTACACCTTC.

DNA of the CDR3: TGTGCCAGCAGAGGACGGTCGAACACCGGGGAGCTGTTTTTT. Translating it yields CASRGRSNTGELFF. This sequence joins TRBV6-1 and TRBJ2-2; no firm D call. Trimming took off 6 bases at V and 0 bases at J, with 8 bases between the two ends. The CDR3 has 14 residues. Per the germline V gene, CDR1 is MNHNS and CDR2 is SASEGT.

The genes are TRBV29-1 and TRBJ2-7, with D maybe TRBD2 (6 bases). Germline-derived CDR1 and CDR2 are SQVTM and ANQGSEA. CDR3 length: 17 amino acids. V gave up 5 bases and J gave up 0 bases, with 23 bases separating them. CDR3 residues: CSVRKRTGSGFSYEQYF. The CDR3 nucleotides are TGCAGCGTTCGAAAGCGGACGGGTAGCGGCTTCTCCTACGAGCAGTACTTC.

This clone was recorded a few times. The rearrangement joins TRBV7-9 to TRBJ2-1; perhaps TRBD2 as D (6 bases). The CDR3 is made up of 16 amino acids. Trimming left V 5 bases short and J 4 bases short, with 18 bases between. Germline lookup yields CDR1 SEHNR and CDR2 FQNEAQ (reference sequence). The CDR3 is CASSPPPGAGYNEQFF. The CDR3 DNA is TGTGCCAGCAGCCCCCCTCCGGGAGCCGGATACAATGAGCAGTTCTTC.

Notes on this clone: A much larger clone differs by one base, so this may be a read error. CDR3 bases: TGTGCCAGCAGCTTAGGGTACAGGGGGAACACCGGGGAGCTGTTTTTT. Translation gives CASSLGYRGNTGELFF. The chain recombines TRBV7-2 with TRBJ2-2, with 7 bases that match TRBD1. After removal of 1 base from V and 1 base from J, the junction contained 3 bases not matched to a gene. This CDR3 has 16 amino acids. CDR1 and CDR2 (germline): SGHTA, FQGNSA.

This CDR3 is CASSPPLFRARGYTF. Written as DNA, the CDR3 is TGTGCCAGCAGTCCCCCGCTTTTCAGGGCCCGCGGCTACACCTTC. The chain employs TRBV28 and TRBJ1-2; tentatively, D is TRBD1 (5 bases). CDR3 length equals 15 residues. CDR1 and CDR2 (germline): MDHEN, SYDVKM. Trimming took 5 bases from V and 8 from J, leaving 21 bases between them.

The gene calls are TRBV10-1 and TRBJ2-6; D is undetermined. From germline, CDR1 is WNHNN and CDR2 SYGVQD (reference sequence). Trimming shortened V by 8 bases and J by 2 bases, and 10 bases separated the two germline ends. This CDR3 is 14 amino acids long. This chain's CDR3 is CASPKDAGANVLTF. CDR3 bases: TGCGCCAGCCCGAAGGATGCTGGGGCCAACGTCCTGACTTTC.

The CDR3 DNA follows: TGTGCCAGCTCCATTCCCGGGACAGCCACAGATACGCAGTATTTT. Translating gives CASSIPGTATDTQYF. V and J are TRBV9 and TRBJ2-3, with 7 bases identical to TRBD1. The CDR3 is 15 residues long. V was clipped by 7 bases and J by 2 bases; unmatched bases: 10. Germline V gives CDR1 SGDLS, CDR2 YYNGEE. The variable domain in full, completed from reference TRBV9 and TRBJ2-3, reads DSGVTQTPKHLITATGQRVTLRCSPRSGDLSVYWYQQSLDQGLQFLIQYYNGEERAKGNILERFSAQQFPDLHSELNLSSLELGDSALYFCASSIPGTATDTQYFGPGTRLTVL.

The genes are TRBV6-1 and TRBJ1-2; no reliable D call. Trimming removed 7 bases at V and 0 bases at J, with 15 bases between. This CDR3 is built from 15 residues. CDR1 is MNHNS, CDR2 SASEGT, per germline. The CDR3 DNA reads TGTGCCAGCACAGCGGCTGCCCCACCTAACTATGGCTACACCTTC. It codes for CASTAAAPPNYGYTF.

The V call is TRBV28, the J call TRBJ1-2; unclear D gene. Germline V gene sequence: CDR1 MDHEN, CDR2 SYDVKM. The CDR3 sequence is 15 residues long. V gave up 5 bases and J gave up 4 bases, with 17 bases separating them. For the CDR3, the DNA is TGTGCCAGCAGTACAACCATTTACCTCTTCTATGGCTACACCTTC. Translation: CASSTTIYLFYGYTF.

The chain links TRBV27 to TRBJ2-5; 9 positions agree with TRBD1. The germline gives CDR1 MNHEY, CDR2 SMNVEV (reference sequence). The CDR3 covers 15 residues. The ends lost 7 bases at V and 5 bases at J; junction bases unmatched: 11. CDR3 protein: CASIAGQGLWETQYF. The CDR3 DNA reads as TGTGCCAGCATCGCTGGACAGGGGCTGTGGGAGACCCAGTACTTC.

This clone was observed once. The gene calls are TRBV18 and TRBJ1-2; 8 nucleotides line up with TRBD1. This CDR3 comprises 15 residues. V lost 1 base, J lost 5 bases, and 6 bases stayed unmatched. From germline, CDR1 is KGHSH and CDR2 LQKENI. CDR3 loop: CASSPQKGQEYGYTF. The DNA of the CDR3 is TGTGCCAGCTCACCACAGAAGGGACAGGAGTATGGCTACACCTTC.

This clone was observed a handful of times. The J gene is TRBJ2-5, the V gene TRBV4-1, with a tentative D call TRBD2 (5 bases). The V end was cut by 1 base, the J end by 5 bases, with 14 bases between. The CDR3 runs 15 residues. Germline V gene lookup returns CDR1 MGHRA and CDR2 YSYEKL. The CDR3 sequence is CASSQGSGLKETQYF. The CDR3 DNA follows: TGCGCCAGCAGCCAAGGAAGCGGACTTAAGGAGACCCAGTACTTC.

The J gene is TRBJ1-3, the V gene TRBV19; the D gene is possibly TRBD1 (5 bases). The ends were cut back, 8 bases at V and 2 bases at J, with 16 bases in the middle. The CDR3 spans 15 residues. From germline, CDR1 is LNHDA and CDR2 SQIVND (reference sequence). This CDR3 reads CASGRGGTTGNTIYF. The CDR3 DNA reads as TGTGCCAGTGGCCGCGGGGGTACAACTGGAAACACCATATATTTT.

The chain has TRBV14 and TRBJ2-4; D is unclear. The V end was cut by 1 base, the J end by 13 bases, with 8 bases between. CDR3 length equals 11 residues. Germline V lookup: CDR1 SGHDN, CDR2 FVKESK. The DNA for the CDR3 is TGTGCCAGCAGCCAAGGGGCAGCGCAGTACTTC. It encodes CASSQGAAQYF.

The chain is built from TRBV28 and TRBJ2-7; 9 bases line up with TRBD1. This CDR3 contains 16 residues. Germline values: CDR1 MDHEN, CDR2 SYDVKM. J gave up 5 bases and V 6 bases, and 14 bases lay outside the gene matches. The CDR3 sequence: CASRPTPGQGNHEQYF. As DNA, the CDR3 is TGTGCCAGCAGACCAACACCGGGACAGGGTAATCACGAGCAGTACTTC.

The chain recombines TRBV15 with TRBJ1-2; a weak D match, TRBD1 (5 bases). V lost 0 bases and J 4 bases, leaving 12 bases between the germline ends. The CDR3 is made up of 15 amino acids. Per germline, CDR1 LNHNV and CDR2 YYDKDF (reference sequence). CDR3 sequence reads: CATSRDLTDIYGYTF. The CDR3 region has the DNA TGTGCCACCAGCAGAGATCTGACAGACATCTATGGCTACACCTTC.

The CDR3 DNA is TGTGCCAGCTCACCCAGGACTAGCAGTGCAGATACGCAGTATTTT. The encoded protein is CASSPRTSSADTQYF. The chain links TRBV18 to TRBJ2-3, with 8 bases identical to TRBD2. The V gene's germline CDR1 is KGHSH and CDR2 LQKENI. The CDR3 runs to 15 residues. V was pared by 3 bases and J by 4 bases, with 6 bases of the junction left unmatched.

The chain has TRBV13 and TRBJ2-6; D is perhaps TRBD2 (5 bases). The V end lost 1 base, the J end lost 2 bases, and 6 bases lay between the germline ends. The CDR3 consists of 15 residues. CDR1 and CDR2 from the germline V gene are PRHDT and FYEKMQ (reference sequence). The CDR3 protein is CASSLEGAGANVLTF. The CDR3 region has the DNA TGTGCCAGCAGCTTAGAGGGAGCTGGGGCCAACGTCCTGACTTTC.

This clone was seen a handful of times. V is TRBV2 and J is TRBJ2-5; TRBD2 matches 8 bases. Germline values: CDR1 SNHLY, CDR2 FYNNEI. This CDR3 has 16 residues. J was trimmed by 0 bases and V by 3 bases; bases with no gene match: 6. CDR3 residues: CASSDAGGEYQETQYF. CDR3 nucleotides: TGTGCCAGCAGTGATGCGGGGGGCGAGTACCAAGAGACCCAGTACTTC.

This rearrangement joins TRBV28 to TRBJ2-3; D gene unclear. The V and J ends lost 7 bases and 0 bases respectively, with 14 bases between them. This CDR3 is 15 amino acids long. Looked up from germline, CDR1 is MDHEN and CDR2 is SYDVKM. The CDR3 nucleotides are TGTGCCAGCAAAGGAGTGGGTTCTAGCACAGATACGCAGTATTTT. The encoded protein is CASKGVGSSTDTQYF.

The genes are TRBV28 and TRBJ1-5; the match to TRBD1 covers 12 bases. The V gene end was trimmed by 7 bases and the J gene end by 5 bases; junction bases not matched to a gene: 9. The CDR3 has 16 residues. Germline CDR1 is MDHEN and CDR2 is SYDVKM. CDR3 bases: TGTGCCAGCATCCGGGACAGGGGGCGGTTAGATCAGCCCCAGCATTTT. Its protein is CASIRDRGRLDQPQHF.

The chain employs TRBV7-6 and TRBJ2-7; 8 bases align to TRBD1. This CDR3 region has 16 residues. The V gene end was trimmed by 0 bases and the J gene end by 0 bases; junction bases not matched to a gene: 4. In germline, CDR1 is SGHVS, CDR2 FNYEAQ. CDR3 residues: CASSLAYRGSSYEQYF. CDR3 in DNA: TGTGCCAGCAGCTTAGCTTACAGGGGGAGCTCCTACGAGCAGTACTTC.

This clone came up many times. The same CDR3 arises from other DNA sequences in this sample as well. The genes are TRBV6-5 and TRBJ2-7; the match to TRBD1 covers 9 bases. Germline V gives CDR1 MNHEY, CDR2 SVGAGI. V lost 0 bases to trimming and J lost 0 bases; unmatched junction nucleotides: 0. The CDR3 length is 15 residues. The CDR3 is CASSYSGQGSYEQYF. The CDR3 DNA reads TGTGCCAGCAGTTACTCGGGACAGGGCTCCTACGAGCAGTACTTC.